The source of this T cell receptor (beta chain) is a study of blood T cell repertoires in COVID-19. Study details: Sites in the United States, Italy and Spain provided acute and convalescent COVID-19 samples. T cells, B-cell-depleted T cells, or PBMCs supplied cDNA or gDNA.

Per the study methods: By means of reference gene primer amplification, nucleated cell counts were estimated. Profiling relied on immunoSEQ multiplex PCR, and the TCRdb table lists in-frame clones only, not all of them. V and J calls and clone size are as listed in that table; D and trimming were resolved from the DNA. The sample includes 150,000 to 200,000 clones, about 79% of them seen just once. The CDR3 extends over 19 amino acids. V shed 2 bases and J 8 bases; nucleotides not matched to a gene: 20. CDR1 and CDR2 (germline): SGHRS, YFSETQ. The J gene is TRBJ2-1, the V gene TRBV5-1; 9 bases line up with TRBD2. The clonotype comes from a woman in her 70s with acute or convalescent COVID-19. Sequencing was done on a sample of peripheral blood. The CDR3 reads CASSFSNSGRGFPSDEQFF. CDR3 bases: TGCGCCAGCAGCTTTAGTAATAGCGGGAGAGGTTTTCCTAGCGATGAGCAGTTCTTC.